This TCR beta chain came from a study of T cell responses to AZD1222 COVID-19 vaccine. As to this clone: As yet, its antigen is unknown.

The V end was cut by 4 bases, the J end by 5 bases, with 24 bases between. There are 18 residues in the CDR3. CDR1 SEHNR and CDR2 FQNEAQ come from the germline V gene (reference sequence). TCRdb keeps only in-frame clones here, not all; method: immunoSEQ multiplex PCR. The data hold about 130,000 clones, with over 75% observed a single time. Study-wide results and limits: Of the AZD1222 recipients, only five to seven were seropositive at baseline.

The sample in question was peripheral blood, obtained on day 0 of AZD1222 vaccination. This clonotype was obtained from an adult in good health. J is TRBJ2-1 and V is TRBV7-9; a possible D gene is TRBD2 (7 bases). The CDR3 spells CASSSFGGLIWTHNEQFF. The CDR3 bases are TGTGCCAGCAGCTCCTTCGGGGGGCTCATCTGGACCCACAATGAGCAGTTCTTC.